What follows is one TCR beta chain and its context. The data stem from a study of human T cells and chemical hapten exposure. Specified time point: pre-sensitization, week 0. Treatment meaning: therapeutic diphenylcyclopropenone sensitization with weekly scalp DPC. MiXCR was run by TCRdb on the RACE reads, yielding one entry per CDR3 protein. This table holds 300,000 to 450,000 distinct CDR3 sequences, roughly 5% found once. The sequencing used whole blood, collected in connection with sensitization to the hapten diphenylcyclopropenone (DPC). This TCR derives from a woman aged 50 to 60 with alopecia areata. Some clones in this sample may be carry-over from other donors' samples.

CDR3 region: CASRGQGAGNQPQHF. The CDR3 region has the DNA TGTGCCAGCCGGGGACAGGGGGCTGGCAATCAGCCCCAGCATTTT. The chain joins TRBV6-1 to TRBJ1-5; 12 bases are shared with TRBD1. Germline V gene data show CDR1 as MNHNS and CDR2 as SASEGT. Losses at the gene ends were 8 bases for V and 2 bases for J; bases not matched to a gene: 4. The CDR3 runs 15 residues.